The rows below give T cell receptor beta chains drawn from one sample of a study of T cell repertoires in cytomegalovirus infection. TCRdb ran MiXCR on the reads and lists one entry per CDR3 protein. Of 20,000 to 25,000 distinct CDR3 sequences listed, around two fifths are singletons. These receptors lack a known antigen. Source: CD8+ T cells from cultured PBMCs, taken from culture after CMV antigen stimulation. The receptors shown here come from a human donor in good health (CMV status not recorded). Some clones in this sample may be carry-over from other donors' samples. CDR3s include the opening cysteine and the closing phenylalanine or tryptophan. The order of the fields is J gene, D gene, clone size, V gene, CDR3 protein, CDR3 DNA. A D gene is named only where the DNA matches it firmly. Size is stated for part of the rows, as once, few or many counts, or as a class when the clone is expanded.

J: TRBJ2-1
D: TRBD2
size: many
V: TRBV27
CDR3: CASSLSGGGWDEQFF
DNA: TGTGCCAGCAGTTTATCAGGCGGGGGTTGGGATGAGCAGTTCTTC

J: TRBJ2-1
D: -
size: -
V: TRBV3-1
CDR3: CASSQEIWDEQFF
DNA: TGTGCCAGCAGCCAAGAAATCTGGGATGAGCAGTTCTTC

J: TRBJ2-1
D: TRBD2
size: -
V: TRBV15
CDR3: CATSRKGLAAEDEQFF
DNA: TGTGCCACCAGCAGAAAGGGACTAGCGGCAGAGGATGAGCAGTTCTTC

J: TRBJ1-2
D: -
size: -
V: TRBV19
CDR3: CASQGGTSLTDGYTF
DNA: TGTGCCAGTCAAGGTGGGACGTCTTTAACCGATGGCTACACCTTC

J: TRBJ2-1
D: -
size: -
V: TRBV4-1
CDR3: CASSQGGGGSYNEQFF
DNA: TGCGCCAGCAGCCAGGGGGGAGGAGGGTCCTACAATGAGCAGTTCTTC

J: TRBJ2-5
D: TRBD1
size: -
V: TRBV2
CDR3: CARAERTGRPRETQYF
DNA: TGTGCCAGGGCTGAGAGGACAGGCCGACCGCGGGAGACCCAGTACTTC

J: TRBJ1-5
D: -
size: -
V: TRBV12-3/TRBV12-4
CDR3: CASSLEGVVGQPQHF
DNA: TGTGCCAGCAGCCTAGAGGGGGTCGTCGGTCAGCCCCAGCATTTT

J: TRBJ2-7
D: -
size: few
V: TRBV4-3
CDR3: CASSERSGLATEQYF
DNA: TGCGCCAGCAGCGAAAGAAGCGGGCTAGCGACCGAGCAGTACTTC

J: TRBJ2-5
D: -
size: -
V: TRBV28
CDR3: CASVGAAETQYF
DNA: TGTGCCAGCGTGGGGGCAGCAGAGACCCAGTACTTC

J: TRBJ2-7
D: -
size: once
V: TRBV4-3
CDR3: CASSSGRSYEQYF
DNA: TGCGCCAGCAGCTCCGGACGGTCCTACGAGCAGTACTTC

J: TRBJ1-4
D: TRBD1
size: few
V: TRBV7-4
CDR3: CASSPLTGGAEKLFF
DNA: TGTGCCAGCAGCCCCCTGACAGGGGGCGCCGAAAAACTGTTTTTT

J: TRBJ1-2
D: -
size: few
V: TRBV6-4
CDR3: CASSAPSVDSLTSYGYTF
DNA: TGTGCCAGCAGTGCCCCCTCAGTGGACAGCCTGACAAGTTATGGCTACACCTTC

J: TRBJ1-1
D: -
size: many
V: TRBV27
CDR3: CASSLRVPGGRNTEAFF
DNA: TGTGCCAGCAGTTTACGGGTCCCAGGCGGCAGGAACACTGAAGCTTTCTTT

J: TRBJ2-7
D: TRBD1
size: few
V: TRBV27
CDR3: CATLSVVTGSVQYF
DNA: TGTGCCACCTTGAGCGTCGTGACAGGGAGCGTGCAGTACTTC

J: TRBJ2-2
D: TRBD2
size: -
V: TRBV5-1
CDR3: CASSLIARESVGGELFF
DNA: TGCGCCAGCAGCTTGATCGCGCGGGAGAGTGTAGGCGGGGAGCTGTTTTTT

J: TRBJ1-4
D: -
size: -
V: TRBV3-1
CDR3: CASSQAGGGVKLFF
DNA: TGTGCCAGCAGCCAAGCTGGAGGAGGTGTAAAACTGTTTTTT

J: TRBJ2-1
D: -
size: -
V: TRBV19
CDR3: CASSALSSRYNEQFF
DNA: TGTGCCAGTAGTGCCCTTAGCTCCCGATACAATGAGCAGTTCTTC

J: TRBJ1-2
D: -
size: few
V: TRBV6-1
CDR3: CASSGFGTGGLDGYTF
DNA: TGTGCCAGCAGTGGATTCGGGACGGGAGGGCTGGACGGCTACACCTTC

J: TRBJ2-1
D: TRBD2
size: -
V: TRBV6-2/TRBV6-3
CDR3: CASSPSGSLDEQFF
DNA: TGTGCCAGCAGTCCTAGCGGGAGTTTAGATGAGCAGTTCTTC

J: TRBJ1-5
D: TRBD1
size: -
V: TRBV19
CDR3: CASSMGQKNQPQHF
DNA: TGTGCCAGTAGTATGGGACAGAAAAATCAGCCCCAGCATTTT

J: TRBJ1-1
D: -
size: -
V: TRBV19
CDR3: CASSISRSGLGTEAFF
DNA: TGTGCCAGTAGTATAAGCCGTTCGGGGTTAGGCACTGAAGCTTTCTTT

J: TRBJ1-2
D: TRBD1
size: -
V: TRBV27
CDR3: CASSPGQGMWGYTF
DNA: TGTGCCAGCAGCCCTGGACAGGGAATGTGGGGCTACACCTTC

J: TRBJ2-1
D: -
size: once
V: TRBV7-6
CDR3: CASSVVLGPNSEQFF
DNA: TGTGCCAGCAGCGTCGTTCTGGGGCCTAACAGTGAGCAGTTCTTC

J: TRBJ2-1
D: TRBD1
size: few
V: TRBV10-3
CDR3: CAISESQAGQGYNEQFF
DNA: TGTGCCATCAGTGAAAGCCAAGCGGGACAGGGCTACAATGAGCAGTTCTTC

J: TRBJ1-1
D: -
size: few
V: TRBV28
CDR3: CASSFLVNTEAFF
DNA: TGTGCCAGCAGTTTTTTAGTGAACACTGAAGCTTTCTTT

J: TRBJ1-1
D: -
size: many
V: TRBV7-9
CDR3: CASSLAAGKNTEAFF
DNA: TGTGCCAGCAGCTTAGCGGCCGGGAAGAACACTGAAGCTTTCTTT

J: TRBJ2-1
D: TRBD2
size: few
V: TRBV7-9
CDR3: CASSLATSATYNEQFF
DNA: TGTGCCAGCAGCTTAGCGACTAGCGCGACCTACAATGAGCAGTTCTTC

J: TRBJ2-7
D: TRBD1
size: many
V: TRBV7-2
CDR3: CASRNQGAAEQYF
DNA: TGTGCCAGCAGAAATCAGGGGGCGGCCGAGCAGTACTTC

J: TRBJ2-1
D: TRBD2
size: few
V: TRBV7-9
CDR3: CASSLRASGRDSYNEQFF
DNA: TGTGCCAGCAGCTTAAGAGCTAGCGGGAGGGATTCCTACAATGAGCAGTTCTTC

J: TRBJ2-3
D: TRBD2
size: -
V: TRBV6-5
CDR3: CASTPRTSGMGTQYF
DNA: TGTGCCAGCACCCCCCGGACTAGCGGGATGGGGACGCAGTATTTT

J: TRBJ1-3
D: -
size: -
V: TRBV25-1
CDR3: CASSESGNSGNTIYF
DNA: TGTGCCAGCAGTGAATCCGGAAACTCTGGAAACACCATATATTTT

J: TRBJ1-1
D: -
size: -
V: TRBV10-3
CDR3: CAINSDLDDTEAFF
DNA: TGTGCCATCAACTCCGACCTGGATGACACTGAAGCTTTCTTT

J: TRBJ1-2
D: -
size: -
V: TRBV4-1
CDR3: CASSQVGRWGGYTF
DNA: TGCGCCAGCAGCCAAGTTGGACGCTGGGGTGGCTACACCTTC

J: TRBJ2-7
D: -
size: -
V: TRBV4-1
CDR3: CASSQDAGRGYEQYF
DNA: TGCGCCAGCAGCCAAGATGCGGGTCGGGGATACGAGCAGTACTTC

J: TRBJ2-7
D: -
size: few
V: TRBV20-1
CDR3: CSARPLGAYEQYF
DNA: TGCAGTGCTAGACCACTGGGTGCCTACGAGCAGTACTTC

J: TRBJ1-5
D: TRBD1
size: many
V: TRBV6-5
CDR3: CASSSGQGYNQPQHF
DNA: TGTGCCAGCAGTTCTGGACAGGGTTATAATCAGCCCCAGCATTTT

J: TRBJ2-2
D: TRBD2
size: -
V: TRBV27
CDR3: CASSSLAGLNTGELFF
DNA: TGTGCCAGCAGTTCACTAGCGGGCTTGAACACCGGGGAGCTGTTTTTT

J: TRBJ1-5
D: -
size: many
V: TRBV27
CDR3: CASSLSGVFNQPQHF
DNA: TGTGCCAGCAGTTTATCGGGAGTCTTCAATCAGCCCCAGCATTTT

J: TRBJ1-1
D: TRBD1
size: many
V: TRBV11-2
CDR3: CASSLEGQGAINTEAFF
DNA: TGTGCCAGCAGCTTAGAGGGCCAGGGGGCCATAAACACTGAAGCTTTCTTT

J: TRBJ2-7
D: TRBD1
size: -
V: TRBV27
CDR3: CASSWTGPSYEQYF
DNA: TGTGCCAGCAGTTGGACAGGGCCTTCCTACGAGCAGTACTTC

J: TRBJ2-5
D: TRBD2
size: -
V: TRBV7-2
CDR3: CASSPGTSGGWETQYF
DNA: TGTGCCAGCAGCCCCGGGACTAGCGGGGGTTGGGAGACCCAGTACTTC

J: TRBJ1-1
D: -
size: -
V: TRBV30
CDR3: CAWMGDFEAFF
DNA: TGTGCCTGGATGGGGGACTTTGAAGCTTTCTTT

J: TRBJ1-2
D: -
size: once
V: TRBV12-3/TRBV12-4
CDR3: CASSETGGYTF
DNA: TGTGCCAGCAGTGAAACAGGAGGCTACACCTTC

J: TRBJ1-2
D: -
size: -
V: TRBV27
CDR3: CASSLSGGASSTF
DNA: TGTGCCAGCAGTTTATCGGGCGGGGCAAGTAGCACCTTC

J: TRBJ1-3
D: TRBD1
size: many
V: TRBV7-2
CDR3: CASSHPTGKNTIYF
DNA: TGTGCCAGCAGCCACCCGACAGGGAAAAACACCATATATTTT

J: TRBJ2-5
D: -
size: -
V: TRBV6-5
CDR3: CASSYSGQSAKTQYF
DNA: TGTGCCAGCAGTTACTCCGGACAGAGCGCGAAGACCCAGTACTTC

J: TRBJ2-2
D: -
size: -
V: TRBV27
CDR3: CASRTVQGGAGELFF
DNA: TGTGCCAGCAGGACAGTTCAGGGGGGGGCCGGGGAGCTGTTTTTT

J: TRBJ2-6
D: -
size: -
V: TRBV6-2/TRBV6-3
CDR3: CATLDQYVLTF
DNA: TGTGCCACCCTAGACCAGTACGTCCTGACTTTC